A selection of T cell receptor beta chains follows, all from one sample in a study of cytomegalovirus exposure and HLA in healthy donors. The protocol was immunoSEQ multiplex PCR, while the TCRdb copy is restricted to in-frame clones and leaves out a portion. The repertoire holds about 190,000 clones, 77% seen once, with around 2.2% in the top ten. Sequenced input: PBMCs. Receptors originate from a woman aged 25 to 39 in good health and CMV-seropositive. Both conserved end residues are part of each CDR3. The D gene is left open where the match is weak. Clone sizes are given selectively: once, few, many, or a class where the clone is expanded.

>TRBJ2-1|NA|NA|TRBV11-2
TGTGCCAGCAGCCCCCGGTCTAGCCTGGGGTCCTACAATGAGCAGTTCTTC
CASSPRSSLGSYNEQFF
>TRBJ2-6|NA|NA|TRBV2
TGTGCCAGCAGTGAAGCGGGCTTCCCCGGGGCCAACGTCCTGACTTTC
CASSEAGFPGANVLTF
>TRBJ2-1|NA|TRBD2|TRBV19
TGTGCCAGTAGTATAGGGGTAGGTCTAGCGGACTCCTACAATGAGCAGTTCTTC
CASSIGVGLADSYNEQFF
>TRBJ2-2|NA|TRBD1|TRBV18
TGTGCCAGCCTGGGACAGGGAGACACCGGGGAGCTGTTTTTT
CASLGQGDTGELFF
>TRBJ2-3|NA|NA|TRBV28
TGTGCCAGCAGTTCCCTCAGGGGAGAAAGATCAGATACGCAGTATTTT
CASSSLRGERSDTQYF
>TRBJ1-1|NA|NA|TRBV5-1
TGCGCCAGCAGACAGGTCGGAATGAACACTGAAGCTTTCTTT
CASRQVGMNTEAFF
>TRBJ1-4|NA|NA|TRBV5-4
TGTGCCAGCAGCTTGCAGGGGACAAATGAAAAACTGTTTTTT
CASSLQGTNEKLFF
>TRBJ1-1|NA|NA|TRBV9
TGTGCCAGCAGCCCCCGTTCGTCCCGAGCCTCAGAGGAGCGAGGGACTGAAGCTTTCTTT
CASSPRSSRASEERGTEAFF
>TRBJ2-7|few|TRBD2|TRBV15
TGTGCCACCAGCAGAGATGGGGGTTCCAGACTAGCGGGAGGGCGATACGAGCAGTACTTC
CATSRDGGSRLAGGRYEQYF
>TRBJ2-1|NA|TRBD2|TRBV19
TGTGCCAGTAGGATAGGGACTAGCGGCTCATACAATGAGCAGTTCTTC
CASRIGTSGSYNEQFF
>TRBJ2-2|NA|TRBD2|TRBV30
TGTGCCACTTTAGCGGGGTTAAACACCGGGGAGCTGTTTTTT
CATLAGLNTGELFF
>TRBJ2-4|NA|TRBD2|TRBV19
TGTGCCAGTAGCTTGACTAGCGGGGGGGTTAAAAACATTCAGTACTTC
CASSLTSGGVKNIQYF
>TRBJ1-1|NA|TRBD1|TRBV11-2
TGTGCCAGCAGTTTGGACAGGTCGAACACTGAAGCTTTCTTT
CASSLDRSNTEAFF
>TRBJ2-3|NA|NA|TRBV4-2
TGTGCCAGCAGCGGGGCAGACGCTAGCACAGATACGCAGTATTTT
CASSGADASTDTQYF